A selection of T cell receptor beta chains follows, all from one sample in a study of blood T cell repertoires in COVID-19. Here immunoSEQ multiplex PCR was the method, and the copy in TCRdb shows in-frame clones only, minus some. The sample has roughly 330,000 clones; 70% to 90% are singletons. Sequenced: PBMCs or T cells enriched from blood (not recorded which). These receptors all come from a woman aged 25 to 39 who had recovered from COVID-19. Each CDR3 is given with its conserved first and last residue. The order of the fields is CDR3 protein, CDR3 DNA, D gene, CDR3 length, V gene, J gene, clone size. A D gene is named only where the DNA matches it firmly. Expanded clones get a size class; other rows say once, few or many, or leave the size out.

cdr3_aa: CASSHLGPLITGELFF
cdr3_nt: TGCGCCAGCAGCCACCTGGGGCCCTTAATTACCGGGGAGCTGTTTTTT
d_call: .
cdr3_length: 16
v_call: TRBV4-1
j_call: TRBJ2-2
clone_size: .

cdr3_aa: CASSQDSGDLYNSPLHF
cdr3_nt: TGTGCCAGCAGCCAAGATAGCGGGGACTTGTATAATTCACCCCTCCACTTT
d_call: .
cdr3_length: 17
v_call: TRBV3-1/TRBV3-2
j_call: TRBJ1-6
clone_size: .

cdr3_aa: CASSRGGTEAFF
cdr3_nt: TGTGCCAGCAGTAGGGGTGGGACTGAAGCTTTCTTT
d_call: .
cdr3_length: 12
v_call: TRBV6-5
j_call: TRBJ1-1
clone_size: .

cdr3_aa: CASSPGVTEAFF
cdr3_nt: TGTGCCAGTAGCCCCGGGGTCACTGAAGCTTTCTTT
d_call: .
cdr3_length: 12
v_call: TRBV19
j_call: TRBJ1-1
clone_size: .

cdr3_aa: CASRKTGGSYEQYF
cdr3_nt: TGTGCCAGCAGAAAAACAGGGGGGTCCTACGAGCAGTACTTC
d_call: TRBD1
cdr3_length: 14
v_call: TRBV6-6
j_call: TRBJ2-7
clone_size: .

cdr3_aa: CASSIGSGDTDTQYF
cdr3_nt: TGTGCCAGTAGTATAGGAAGCGGGGACACAGATACGCAGTATTTT
d_call: TRBD2
cdr3_length: 15
v_call: TRBV19
j_call: TRBJ2-3
clone_size: .

cdr3_aa: CASSQDGGGQPQHF
cdr3_nt: TGCGCCAGCAGCCAAGATGGGGGGGGCCAGCCCCAGCATTTT
d_call: .
cdr3_length: 14
v_call: TRBV4-3
j_call: TRBJ1-5
clone_size: .

cdr3_aa: CASSFPGQHNEQFF
cdr3_nt: TGCGCCAGCAGCTTCCCGGGACAGCACAATGAGCAGTTCTTC
d_call: TRBD1
cdr3_length: 14
v_call: TRBV5-1
j_call: TRBJ2-1
clone_size: .

cdr3_aa: CASSGRGINQPQHF
cdr3_nt: TGTGCCAGCAGCGGCCGGGGGATCAATCAGCCCCAGCATTTT
d_call: .
cdr3_length: 14
v_call: TRBV5-6
j_call: TRBJ1-5
clone_size: .

cdr3_aa: CASSQETQNQPQHF
cdr3_nt: TGCGCCAGCAGCCAAGAGACACAAAATCAGCCCCAGCATTTT
d_call: .
cdr3_length: 14
v_call: TRBV4-1
j_call: TRBJ1-5
clone_size: .

cdr3_aa: CASSHAGGGLRHF
cdr3_nt: TGTGCCAGCAGCCATGCGGGAGGAGGTTTGAGGCACTTC
d_call: TRBD2
cdr3_length: 13
v_call: TRBV14
j_call: TRBJ2-4
clone_size: .

cdr3_aa: CASSPPGSGGYGYTF
cdr3_nt: TGTGCCAGCAGCCCCCCCGGGTCCGGCGGCTATGGCTACACCTTC
d_call: .
cdr3_length: 15
v_call: TRBV5-6
j_call: TRBJ1-2
clone_size: .

cdr3_aa: CASSIRQGSSNNQPQHF
cdr3_nt: TGTGCCAGTAGTATTCGGCAGGGGTCCTCTAACAATCAGCCCCAGCATTTT
d_call: .
cdr3_length: 17
v_call: TRBV19
j_call: TRBJ1-5
clone_size: .

cdr3_aa: CASSFLAGSYNEQFF
cdr3_nt: TGCGCCAGCAGCTTCCTAGCGGGCTCCTACAATGAGCAGTTCTTC
d_call: TRBD2
cdr3_length: 15
v_call: TRBV5-1
j_call: TRBJ2-1
clone_size: few

cdr3_aa: CATSRQPGSQNSPLHF
cdr3_nt: TGTGCCACCAGCAGACAACCCGGGAGCCAAAATTCACCCCTCCACTTT
d_call: .
cdr3_length: 16
v_call: TRBV15
j_call: TRBJ1-6
clone_size: .

cdr3_aa: CASSVPGQPNYGYTF
cdr3_nt: TGTGCCAGCAGTGTTCCGGGACAGCCTAACTATGGCTACACCTTC
d_call: TRBD1
cdr3_length: 15
v_call: TRBV25-1
j_call: TRBJ1-2
clone_size: .

cdr3_aa: CASSKGGGETQYF
cdr3_nt: TGTGCCAGCAGCAAGGGAGGAGGGGAGACCCAGTACTTC
d_call: .
cdr3_length: 13
v_call: TRBV5-4
j_call: TRBJ2-5
clone_size: .

cdr3_aa: CASSRGAGETYEQYF
cdr3_nt: TGCGCCAGCAGCAGGGGGGCGGGGGAAACCTACGAGCAGTACTTC
d_call: .
cdr3_length: 15
v_call: TRBV5-1
j_call: TRBJ2-7
clone_size: .

cdr3_aa: CASSLAGGRMSNQPQHF
cdr3_nt: TGTGCCAGCAGCTTAGCGGGGGGACGGATGAGCAATCAGCCCCAGCATTTT
d_call: .
cdr3_length: 17
v_call: TRBV7-2
j_call: TRBJ1-5
clone_size: .

cdr3_aa: CASSIGPDRAGANVLTF
cdr3_nt: TGTGCCAGCAGCATAGGTCCGGACAGGGCCGGGGCCAACGTCCTGACTTTC
d_call: .
cdr3_length: 17
v_call: TRBV21-1
j_call: TRBJ2-6
clone_size: .

cdr3_aa: CASSSGRGLDGYTF
cdr3_nt: TGTGCCAGCAGCTCTGGAAGGGGGCTGGATGGCTACACCTTC
d_call: TRBD1
cdr3_length: 14
v_call: TRBV7-3
j_call: TRBJ1-2
clone_size: .

cdr3_aa: CATRGQQGGSQHF
cdr3_nt: TGTGCCACCCGCGGGCAGCAGGGGGGATCCCAGCATTTT
d_call: TRBD1
cdr3_length: 13
v_call: TRBV10-3
j_call: TRBJ1-5
clone_size: few

cdr3_aa: CASRATVASYEQYF
cdr3_nt: TGTGCCAGCAGGGCGACAGTTGCCTCCTACGAGCAGTACTTC
d_call: .
cdr3_length: 14
v_call: TRBV3-1/TRBV3-2
j_call: TRBJ2-7
clone_size: .

cdr3_aa: CASSDRTDREAFF
cdr3_nt: TGTGCCAGCAGTGATCGGACTGACCGTGAAGCTTTCTTT
d_call: .
cdr3_length: 13
v_call: TRBV25-1
j_call: TRBJ1-1
clone_size: .

cdr3_aa: CASSLSYGTSGARGAGELFF
cdr3_nt: TGCGCCAGCAGCTTGTCCTACGGGACTAGCGGGGCCCGGGGGGCCGGGGAGCTGTTTTTT
d_call: TRBD2
cdr3_length: 20
v_call: TRBV5-1
j_call: TRBJ2-2
clone_size: .

cdr3_aa: CASSFDTGGILGGTEAFF
cdr3_nt: TGTGCCAGCAGCTTCGATACAGGGGGTATTCTAGGTGGCACTGAAGCTTTCTTT
d_call: TRBD1
cdr3_length: 18
v_call: TRBV7-9
j_call: TRBJ1-1
clone_size: once

cdr3_aa: CASSQRQGFYGYTF
cdr3_nt: TGTGCCAGCAGTCAGAGACAGGGCTTCTATGGCTACACCTTC
d_call: TRBD1
cdr3_length: 14
v_call: TRBV2
j_call: TRBJ1-2
clone_size: .

cdr3_aa: CASSVGGGVSPLHF
cdr3_nt: TGTGCCAGCAGCGTAGGGGGGGGCGTTTCACCCCTCCACTTT
d_call: .
cdr3_length: 14
v_call: TRBV9
j_call: TRBJ1-6
clone_size: .

cdr3_aa: CASSGLGQGAGGELFF
cdr3_nt: TGTGCCAGCAGTGGCTTGGGACAGGGGGCTGGCGGGGAGCTGTTTTTT
d_call: TRBD1
cdr3_length: 16
v_call: TRBV6-1
j_call: TRBJ2-2
clone_size: .

cdr3_aa: CASSPMGGTEAFF
cdr3_nt: TGTGCCAGCTCACCTATGGGGGGTACTGAAGCTTTCTTT
d_call: .
cdr3_length: 13
v_call: TRBV18
j_call: TRBJ1-1
clone_size: .

cdr3_aa: CASSPDRGNEKLFF
cdr3_nt: TGTGCCAGCTCACCCGACAGGGGTAATGAAAAACTGTTTTTT
d_call: TRBD1
cdr3_length: 14
v_call: TRBV18
j_call: TRBJ1-4
clone_size: .

cdr3_aa: CASSQQGGAYPGEAFF
cdr3_nt: TGTGCCAGCAGCCAACAAGGGGGGGCCTACCCCGGAGAGGCTTTCTTT
d_call: .
cdr3_length: 16
v_call: TRBV3-1/TRBV3-2
j_call: TRBJ1-1
clone_size: .

cdr3_aa: CASSHRQGLGTDTQYF
cdr3_nt: TGTGCCAGCAGCCACCGACAGGGGTTGGGAACAGATACGCAGTATTTT
d_call: TRBD1
cdr3_length: 16
v_call: TRBV14
j_call: TRBJ2-3
clone_size: .

cdr3_aa: CASSRSFTTEAFF
cdr3_nt: TGTGCCTCATCTCGGTCATTCACCACTGAAGCTTTCTTT
d_call: .
cdr3_length: 13
v_call: TRBV30
j_call: TRBJ1-1
clone_size: .

cdr3_aa: CASSLAGQGAGQPQHF
cdr3_nt: TGTGCCAGCAGCTTAGCGGGACAGGGGGCTGGGCAGCCCCAGCATTTT
d_call: TRBD1
cdr3_length: 16
v_call: TRBV7-9
j_call: TRBJ1-5
clone_size: .

cdr3_aa: CASSPGGTDNSPLHF
cdr3_nt: TGTGCCAGCAGCCCCGGCGGGACAGATAATTCACCCCTCCACTTT
d_call: TRBD1
cdr3_length: 15
v_call: TRBV5-4
j_call: TRBJ1-6
clone_size: .

cdr3_aa: CASRADRAQGYGYTF
cdr3_nt: TGTGCCAGCAGAGCCGACAGGGCCCAGGGCTATGGCTACACCTTC
d_call: TRBD1
cdr3_length: 15
v_call: TRBV6-5
j_call: TRBJ1-2
clone_size: .

cdr3_aa: CASIDAPGNQPQHF
cdr3_nt: TGTGCCAGTATTGATGCCCCAGGCAATCAGCCCCAGCATTTT
d_call: .
cdr3_length: 14
v_call: TRBV19
j_call: TRBJ1-5
clone_size: .

cdr3_aa: CASSQPGFGTDTQYF
cdr3_nt: TGTGCCAGCAGCCAGCCGGGATTCGGCACAGATACGCAGTATTTT
d_call: .
cdr3_length: 15
v_call: TRBV7-8
j_call: TRBJ2-3
clone_size: .

cdr3_aa: CSVDTAGAGGYTF
cdr3_nt: TGCAGCGTTGATACGGCGGGGGCTGGAGGCTACACCTTC
d_call: .
cdr3_length: 13
v_call: TRBV29-1
j_call: TRBJ1-2
clone_size: .

cdr3_aa: CASIPQARGRLAGGYTF
cdr3_nt: TGTGCCAGTATCCCTCAAGCCAGGGGGCGCCTCGCGGGAGGCTACACCTTC
d_call: TRBD1
cdr3_length: 17
v_call: TRBV19
j_call: TRBJ1-2
clone_size: few

cdr3_aa: CASSPLGGGNTEAFF
cdr3_nt: TGTGCCAGCAGCCCCTTAGGGGGCGGGAACACTGAAGCTTTCTTT
d_call: TRBD1
cdr3_length: 15
v_call: TRBV5-4
j_call: TRBJ1-1
clone_size: .

cdr3_aa: CASSVGLQGFPYEQYF
cdr3_nt: TGTGCCAGCAGCGTAGGTTTGCAGGGGTTTCCCTACGAGCAGTACTTC
d_call: .
cdr3_length: 16
v_call: TRBV9
j_call: TRBJ2-7
clone_size: .

cdr3_aa: CASNPQGAVGNTIYF
cdr3_nt: TGTGCCAGCAACCCCCAGGGGGCGGTTGGAAACACCATATATTTT
d_call: TRBD1
cdr3_length: 15
v_call: TRBV7-9
j_call: TRBJ1-3
clone_size: .

cdr3_aa: CASSLLVDSLDYGYTF
cdr3_nt: TGTGCCAGCAGCTTGTTGGTCGACAGCCTGGACTATGGCTACACCTTC
d_call: .
cdr3_length: 16
v_call: TRBV5-5
j_call: TRBJ1-2
clone_size: .

cdr3_aa: CAWSPRQASPLHF
cdr3_nt: TGTGCCTGGAGCCCCCGACAGGCTTCACCCCTCCACTTT
d_call: .
cdr3_length: 13
v_call: TRBV30
j_call: TRBJ1-6
clone_size: .

cdr3_aa: CASSLDGSPLHF
cdr3_nt: TGTGCCAGCAGCTTAGACGGTTCACCCCTCCACTTT
d_call: .
cdr3_length: 12
v_call: TRBV7-9
j_call: TRBJ1-6
clone_size: .

cdr3_aa: CASSLAGNTEAFF
cdr3_nt: TGTGCCAGCAGTTTGGCGGGGAACACTGAAGCTTTCTTT
d_call: .
cdr3_length: 13
v_call: TRBV12-3/TRBV12-4
j_call: TRBJ1-1
clone_size: .

cdr3_aa: CASSRDRQNTEAFF
cdr3_nt: TGCGCCAGTAGCCGAGACAGACAGAACACTGAAGCTTTCTTT
d_call: .
cdr3_length: 14
v_call: TRBV10-2
j_call: TRBJ1-1
clone_size: .

cdr3_aa: CASSWDRGLRTEAFF
cdr3_nt: TGTGCCAGCAGCTGGGACAGGGGGCTGAGGACTGAAGCTTTCTTT
d_call: TRBD1
cdr3_length: 15
v_call: TRBV5-6
j_call: TRBJ1-1
clone_size: .

cdr3_aa: CASSHSGGSDTQYF
cdr3_nt: TGTGCCAGCAGCCATAGCGGGGGGTCAGATACGCAGTATTTT
d_call: TRBD2
cdr3_length: 14
v_call: TRBV6-2/TRBV6-3
j_call: TRBJ2-3
clone_size: .

cdr3_aa: CATSRTTGGNYGYTF
cdr3_nt: TGTGCCACCAGCAGAACCACAGGGGGGAACTATGGCTACACCTTC
d_call: TRBD1
cdr3_length: 15
v_call: TRBV15
j_call: TRBJ1-2
clone_size: few

cdr3_aa: CATSTSSGNTIYF
cdr3_nt: TGTGCCACGTCAACAAGCTCTGGAAACACCATATATTTT
d_call: .
cdr3_length: 13
v_call: TRBV10-3
j_call: TRBJ1-3
clone_size: .

cdr3_aa: CASSFSPGQGPDTQYF
cdr3_nt: TGTGCCAGCAGCTTTTCCCCGGGACAGGGACCAGATACGCAGTATTTT
d_call: TRBD1
cdr3_length: 16
v_call: TRBV5-6
j_call: TRBJ2-3
clone_size: .

cdr3_aa: CASSPLKAGHYGYTF
cdr3_nt: TGTGCCAGCTCACCACTTAAGGCAGGGCACTATGGCTACACCTTC
d_call: .
cdr3_length: 15
v_call: TRBV18
j_call: TRBJ1-2
clone_size: few

cdr3_aa: CASSPLRLGQDSGYTF
cdr3_nt: TGTGCCAGCTCACCTCTAAGATTAGGACAGGACTCTGGCTACACCTTC
d_call: TRBD1
cdr3_length: 16
v_call: TRBV18
j_call: TRBJ1-2
clone_size: few